This TCR beta chain appears in the sequencing data of a study of post-analysis software for immune sequencing data. TCR beta cDNA libraries had unique molecular identifiers. Approximately 500,000 cDNA molecules were obtained per 1 to 10 million input T cells. TCRdb itself ran the PCR reads through MiXCR, one entry per CDR3 protein. The sample records a few hundred thousand distinct CDR3 sequences, 34% being singletons. Findings of the study overall: Roughly five TRBV segments appeared more often in patients than in controls, and TRBV5-6, TRBV5-1 and TRBV20-1 were among these.

Details on this clonotype: The antigen remains undetermined.

V lost 5 bases to trimming and J lost 3 bases; unmatched junction nucleotides: 7. Germline V gene lookup returns CDR1 SGHVS and CDR2 FQNEAQ. The CDR3 runs to 15 residues. The sample consisted of blood. The source of this sequence is a girl aged 2-17 years with multiple sclerosis. This rearrangement joins TRBV7-8 to TRBJ1-1, with 9 bases that match TRBD1. CDR3 nucleotides: TGTGCCAGCAGCGCACACCGGGACAGGGACACTGAAGCTTTCTTT. As protein: CASSAHRDRDTEAFF. Together with reference TRBV7-8 and TRBJ1-1, the CDR3 gives the full variable domain: GAGVSQSPRYKVAKRGQDVALRCDPISGHVSLFWYQQALGQGPEFLTYFQNEAQLDKSGLPSDRFFAERPEGSVSTLKIQRTQQEDSAVYLCASSAHRDRDTEAFFGQGTRLTVV.